This T cell receptor beta chain emerged from a study of vaccination and CD4 T cells after COVID-19. Treatment specified: 10-day PBMC culture with coronavirus spike peptide pools or control peptides (ViraFEST assay). A remark on this clonotype: What it binds is not known.

The Oncomine TCR Beta short-read assay was applied to DNA of cultured CD4+ T cells. Each CDR3 protein gets one entry after TCRdb re-called the PCR reads with MiXCR. Of more than 15,000 distinct CDR3 sequences listed, over 30% are singletons. The receptor comes from a human donor who had recovered from COVID-19. The specimen was CD4+ T cells from blood, cultured in vitro.

The chain's CDR3 is CASTTGQLGEQYF. CDR3 nucleotides: TGTGCCAGCACCACTGGACAGCTGGGTGAGCAGTACTTC. V gene TRBV6-1 combines with J gene TRBJ2-7, with D perhaps TRBD1 (6 bases). The CDR3 contains 13 residues. Trimming pared 7 bases from V and 7 bases from J, leaving 17 bases between. Germline CDR1 and CDR2: MNHNS and SASEGT.